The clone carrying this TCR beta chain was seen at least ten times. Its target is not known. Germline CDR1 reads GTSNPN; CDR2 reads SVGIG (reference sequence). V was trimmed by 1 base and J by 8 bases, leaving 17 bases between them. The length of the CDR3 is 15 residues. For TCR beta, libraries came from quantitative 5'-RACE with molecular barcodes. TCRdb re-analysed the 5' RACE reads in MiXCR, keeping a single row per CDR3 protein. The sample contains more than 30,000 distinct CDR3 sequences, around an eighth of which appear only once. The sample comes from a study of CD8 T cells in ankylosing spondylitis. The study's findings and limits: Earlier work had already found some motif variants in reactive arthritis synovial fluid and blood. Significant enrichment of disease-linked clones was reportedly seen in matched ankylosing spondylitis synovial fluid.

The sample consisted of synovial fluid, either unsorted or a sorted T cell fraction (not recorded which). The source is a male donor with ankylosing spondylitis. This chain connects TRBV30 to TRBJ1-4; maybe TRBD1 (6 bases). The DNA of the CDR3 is TGTGCCTGGAGTGACCAACGGACAGATTTAGAAAAACTGTTTTTT. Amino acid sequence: CAWSDQRTDLEKLFF.